These 10 T cell receptor beta chains originate from one sample sequenced in a study of shared clonotypes between healthy human individuals (dated by TCRdb to the early 2020s). Library prep was done by the immunoSEQ multiplex PCR assay. TCRdb mirrors the immuneACCESS table, restricted to in-frame sequences. Some clones are absent from its copies; in checked studies, under half trace to an unresolved V gene, and the reason for the others is unknown. This sample holds around 450,000 clones; about four fifths were observed only once. About 13% of the sample lies in the top ten. Sequencing input: PBMCs. The receptors come from a woman in her forties in good health. Some clones in this sample may be carry-over from other donors' samples.

The chain recombines TRBV4-1 with TRBJ2-5; D unresolved. Trimming left V 0 bases short and J 6 bases short, with 5 bases between. This CDR3 contains 12 residues. The germline CDR1 and CDR2 sequences are MGHRA and YSYEKL. CDR3 protein: CASSQEAKTQYF. In DNA form, the CDR3 reads TGCGCCAGCAGCCAAGAAGCTAAGACCCAGTACTTC.

This rearrangement joins TRBV27 to TRBJ2-7, with D possibly being TRBD2 (5 bases). In germline, CDR1 is MNHEY, CDR2 SMNVEV (reference sequence). The CDR3 totals 13 residues. Trimming cost V 5 bases and J 2 bases, with 10 bases left between them. The CDR3: CASSPGNTYEQYF. Written as DNA, the CDR3 is TGTGCCAGCAGTCCGGGAAATACCTACGAGCAGTACTTC.

This clone was seen more than once but under ten times. The genes are TRBV11-2 and TRBJ2-7; tentatively, D is TRBD2 (5 bases). The CDR3 loop spans 13 amino acids. V was trimmed by 3 bases and J by 7 bases, leaving 13 bases between them. CDR1 is SGHAT, CDR2 FQNNGV, per germline. CDR3 sequence: CASSLGDEREQYF. The DNA for the CDR3 is TGTGCCAGCAGCTTGGGAGATGAACGGGAGCAGTACTTC. Variable domain in full (rest from reference TRBV11-2 and TRBJ2-7): EAGVAQSPRYKIIEKRQSVAFWCNPISGHATLYWYQQILGQGPKLLIQFQNNGVVDDSQLPKDRFSAERLKGVDSTLKIQPAKLEDSAVYLCASSLGDEREQYFGPGTRLTVT.

The V and J genes are TRBV5-4 and TRBJ2-7, with TRBD2 identical over 12 bases. The CDR3 is made up of 16 amino acids. CDR1 SGHNT and CDR2 YYREEE come from the germline V gene (reference sequence). V lost 5 bases, J lost 3 bases, and 9 bases stayed unmatched. CDR3: CASRSQTSGSFYEQYF. Here the CDR3 DNA reads TGTGCCAGCAGATCACAGACTAGCGGGAGTTTCTACGAGCAGTACTTC.

This chain uses TRBV2 with TRBJ2-1; 8 bases fit TRBD1. From germline, CDR1 is SNHLY and CDR2 FYNNEI. The CDR3 contains 14 residues. V was clipped by 6 bases and J by 6 bases; unmatched bases: 7. CDR3 amino acids: CASRDRGSGNEQFF. CDR3 in DNA: TGTGCCAGCAGAGACAGGGGATCTGGCAATGAGCAGTTCTTC.

V usage is TRBV2 and J usage is TRBJ2-7; TRBD1 aligns across 9 bases. Looked up from germline, CDR1 is SNHLY and CDR2 is FYNNEI. J was trimmed by 7 bases and V by 4 bases; bases with no gene match: 5. The CDR3 extends over 13 amino acids. The CDR3 DNA is TGTGCCAGCAGTGCCGGGACAGGGTATGAGCAGTACTTC. Residues: CASSAGTGYEQYF.

The rearrangement joins TRBV14 to TRBJ1-4; 9 nucleotides agree with TRBD1. The CDR3 totals 15 residues. The junction had 5 bases not matched to a gene; V was cut back by 1 base and J by 8 bases. The germline V gene has CDR1 SGHDN and CDR2 FVKESK. CDR3 residues: CASSQAGTGREKLFF. In DNA, the CDR3 is TGTGCCAGCAGCCAAGCCGGGACAGGGCGCGAAAAACTGTTTTTT. The full variable domain, rest sourced from reference TRBV14 and TRBJ1-4, is EAGVTQFPSHSVIEKGQTVTLRCDPISGHDNLYWYRRVMGKEIKFLLHFVKESKQDESGMPNNRFLAERTGGTYSTLKVQPAELEDSGVYFCASSQAGTGREKLFFGSGTQLSVL.

The chain uses TRBV28 and TRBJ1-1; TRBD1 might be the D (5 bases). The germline gives CDR1 MDHEN, CDR2 SYDVKM. CDR3 length: 13 amino acids. V lost 6 bases and J 4 bases, leaving 12 bases between the germline ends. CDR3 nucleotides: TGTGCCAGCAGATGGGGGAGGGTCACTGAAGCTTTCTTT. It is translated as CASRWGRVTEAFF.

The chain carries TRBV19 and TRBJ2-1; perhaps TRBD2 as D (6 bases). CDR1 and CDR2 (germline): LNHDA, SQIVND (reference sequence). V was trimmed by 4 bases and J by 6 bases, leaving 10 bases between them. The CDR3 covers 13 residues. This CDR3 is CASSNVGGNEQFF. The CDR3 DNA reads as TGTGCCAGTAGTAACGTCGGGGGCAATGAGCAGTTCTTC.

This chain connects TRBV5-1 to TRBJ1-1; 7 bases agree with TRBD1. Germline loops: CDR1 SGHRS, CDR2 YFSETQ. The CDR3 length is 14 residues. The J segment lost 3 bases and the V segment lost 5 bases, leaving 7 bases of the junction unmatched. CDR3 nucleotides: TGCGCCAGCAGTGGGGGCCAGGGGGACACTGAAGCTTTCTTT. Encoded protein: CASSGGQGDTEAFF.